This T cell receptor (beta chain) was recorded in a study of T-cell reconstitution after alpha-beta-depleted transplantation in children. The CDR3 consists of 18 residues. CDR1 LGHDT and CDR2 YNNKEL come from the germline V gene (reference sequence). J gave up 0 bases and V 8 bases, and 14 bases lay outside the gene matches. Library preparation (for TCRbeta) was performed with unique molecular identifiers. One entry per CDR3 protein results from TCRdb running MiXCR on the PCR reads. The table lists approximately 99,000 distinct CDR3 sequences, around 6.4% of them singletons. Points from the study as a whole: Hyperexpanded clones declined; after one year, newly produced T cells mostly supplied diversity. The study traced high day-60 TCRbeta diversity in some patients to surviving recipient T cells and thymic progenitors. Roughly two months post-transplant, alpha-beta T cells reportedly originated from several hundred graft clones that had expanded.

A note on this clonotype: What it recognizes is unknown.

The rearrangement links TRBV3-1 to TRBJ2-3, with 10 bases matching TRBD2. This TCR came from a male patient between 2 and 15 years old who had a stem cell transplant for acute lymphoblastic leukemia, so the T cells may come from the graft donor. This sample comprised PBMCs, mostly from graft donor cells, obtained 360 days after TCRalphabeta/CD19-depleted stem cell transplant. CDR3 region: CASSQHLLTSGSTDTQYF. CDR3 coding DNA: TGTGCCAGCTCCCAGCACCTCCTGACTAGCGGGAGCACAGATACGCAGTATTTT.